Below, 6 T cell receptor beta chains from the same sample are listed, as sequenced in a study of cytomegalovirus exposure and HLA in healthy donors listed by TCRdb under 2017. Library preparation employed the immunoSEQ multiplex PCR assay. TCRdb's version of the immuneACCESS table is confined to in-frame rearrangements and falls short of the full clone set. An unresolved V gene accounts for under half of the shortfall where checked; the remainder is of unknown origin. The sample contains over 85,000 clones, 84% of them found a single time. Clones ranked in the top ten supply about 12% of the sample. Source material: PBMCs. The receptors were sampled from a woman aged 18 to 35 in good health and CMV-seropositive.

J is TRBJ1-5 and V is TRBV19, with TRBD1 as a possible D gene (6 bases). This CDR3 comprises 17 residues. CDR1 is LNHDA, CDR2 SQIVND, per germline (reference sequence). V shed 1 base and J shed 1 base, with 14 bases lying between them. The CDR3 loop reads CASSIGFYRESNQPQHF. The CDR3 bases are TGTGCCAGTAGTATAGGTTTTTACAGGGAAAGCAATCAGCCCCAGCATTTT.

The CDR3 nucleotides are TGTGCCAGCACCCGGGACTTGACAGATACGCAGTATTTT. Amino acid sequence: CASTRDLTDTQYF. The chain recombines TRBV28 with TRBJ2-3, with TRBD2 as a possible D gene (6 bases). The ends were cut back, 7 bases at V and 3 bases at J, with 11 bases in the middle. The germline V gene encodes CDR1 MDHEN and CDR2 SYDVKM. The CDR3 loop spans 13 amino acids.

The chain is built from TRBV27 and TRBJ1-5; perhaps TRBD1 as D (6 bases). CDR1 is MNHEY and CDR2 is SMNVEV in the germline V gene (reference sequence). Trimming stripped 3 bases from V and 2 bases from J, with 14 bases between. This CDR3 is built from 16 residues. The CDR3 nucleotides are TGTGCCAGCAGTTTTTATGGGGGCGGAGGCAATCAGCCCCAGCATTTT. Residues: CASSFYGGGGNQPQHF.

CDR3 in amino acids: CASSLGGPQSTGELFF. The CDR3 nucleotides are TGTGCCAGCAGCTTAGGCGGCCCGCAGAGCACCGGGGAGCTGTTTTTT. V usage is TRBV7-8 and J usage is TRBJ2-2; D uncertain. Germline V gene sequence: CDR1 SGHVS, CDR2 FQNEAQ. The ends were cut back, 1 base at V and 4 bases at J, with 13 bases in the middle. The CDR3 spans 16 residues. The full variable domain, its missing parts supplied by reference TRBV7-8 and TRBJ2-2, is GAGVSQSPRYKVAKRGQDVALRCDPISGHVSLFWYQQALGQGPEFLTYFQNEAQLDKSGLPSDRFFAERPEGSVSTLKIQRTQQEDSAVYLCASSLGGPQSTGELFFGEGSRLTVL.

The chain links TRBV15 to TRBJ2-1, with a tentative D call TRBD2 (5 bases). V shed 2 bases and J shed 7 bases, with 9 bases lying between them. The CDR3 sequence is 13 residues long. Germline V gene sequence: CDR1 LNHNV, CDR2 YYDKDF (reference sequence). The CDR3 loop is CATSRPGENEQFF. The CDR3 coding sequence is TGTGCCACCAGCAGACCTGGGGAGAATGAGCAGTTCTTC.

The CDR3 DNA is TGTGCCAGCAGCTTATCGGCAGGTGGCAATCAGCCCCAGCATTTT. Translation: CASSLSAGGNQPQHF. The chain recombines TRBV7-3 with TRBJ1-5; D gene uncertain. V was pared by 2 bases and J by 2 bases, with 10 bases between. The CDR3 extends over 15 amino acids. Germline CDR1 and CDR2: SGHTA and FQGTGA.